The 21 T cell receptor beta chains presented below share a single source sample, sequenced in a study of blood T cell repertoires in COVID-19. Only in-frame clones appear in the TCRdb table, and some are missing; sequencing was by immunoSEQ multiplex PCR. Among more than 45,000 clones, 85% to 95% were seen once, and the ten largest hold 8.5% to 10%. Sequenced sample: peripheral blood. The receptors stem from an elderly woman with acute or convalescent COVID-19.

The chain links TRBV6-1 to TRBJ2-3; 7 bases are shared with TRBD2. V gave up 1 base and J gave up 6 bases; unmatched junction bases: 7. Germline loops: CDR1 MNHNS, CDR2 SASEGT. The CDR3 consists of 15 residues. In DNA form, the CDR3 reads TGTGCCAGCAGTGAAGGACTAGCTGAAGGTGATACGCAGTATTTT. Encoded protein: CASSEGLAEGDTQYF.

The chain links TRBV6-2 or TRBV6-3 to TRBJ2-7, with 11 bases identical to TRBD1. The V gene's germline CDR1 is MNHEY and CDR2 SVGEGT. J gave up 6 bases and V 6 bases, and 10 bases lay outside the gene matches. There are 15 residues in the CDR3. The CDR3: CASSYGTGGVREQYF. CDR3 DNA sequence: TGTGCCAGCAGCTATGGGACAGGGGGAGTGCGCGAGCAGTACTTC.

The chain combines TRBV19 with TRBJ1-1, with D possibly TRBD1 on 5 matching bases. Per germline, CDR1 LNHDA and CDR2 SQIVND (reference sequence). The CDR3 is made up of 14 amino acids. V lost 3 bases to trimming and J lost 3 bases, with 11 bases between them. The CDR3 region has the DNA TGTGCCAGTAGTATTTACTCGGGGGACACTGAAGCTTTCTTT. The encoded protein is CASSIYSGDTEAFF.

The gene calls are TRBV6-2 or TRBV6-3 and TRBJ2-2; D is perhaps TRBD1 (5 bases). This CDR3 spans 15 amino acids. Looked up from germline, CDR1 is MNHEY and CDR2 is SVGEGT. V was clipped by 0 bases and J by 4 bases, with 9 bases between them. CDR3 in amino acids: CASSYSGVVTGELFF. CDR3 in DNA: TGTGCCAGCAGTTACTCAGGGGTGGTCACCGGGGAGCTGTTTTTT.

This chain uses TRBV5-1 with TRBJ1-1; 8 bases are shared with TRBD1. The germline V gene has CDR1 SGHRS and CDR2 YFSETQ. The CDR3 totals 16 residues. J gave up 6 bases and V 2 bases, and 12 bases lay outside the gene matches. CDR3 nucleotides: TGCGCCAGCAGCTTACCCCGGACAGGGCGGTACGCTGAAGCTTTCTTT. Protein: CASSLPRTGRYAEAFF. Variable domain in full (rest from reference TRBV5-1 and TRBJ1-1): KAGVTQTPRYLIKTRGQQVTLSCSPISGHRSVSWYQQTPGQGLQFLFEYFSETQRNKGNFPGRFSGRQFSNSRSEMNVSTLELGDSALYLCASSLPRTGRYAEAFFGQGTRLTVV.

V and J are TRBV7-2 and TRBJ1-1, with a tentative D call TRBD1 (5 bases). V lost 6 bases and J lost 8, with 16 bases in between. CDR1 SGHTA and CDR2 FQGNSA come from the germline V gene. This CDR3 comprises 13 residues. The CDR3 protein is CASRRPGSREAFF. The CDR3 nucleotides are TGTGCCAGCAGGAGACCAGGGTCGCGCGAAGCTTTCTTT. Based on the CDR3 plus reference TRBV7-2 and TRBJ1-1, the full variable domain is GAGVSQSPSNKVTEKGKDVELRCDPISGHTALYWYRQSLGQGLEFLIYFQGNSAPDKSGLPSDRFSAERTGGSVSTLTIQRTQQEDSAVYLCASRRPGSREAFFGQGTRLTVV.

This clone was detected only once. The chain is built from TRBV12-5 and TRBJ2-6; D possibly corresponds to TRBD2 (5 bases). This CDR3 is 15 amino acids long. Germline V CDR1 and CDR2: LGHNT, FRNRAP. V was shortened by 6 bases and J by 4 bases, with 13 bases between the two germline ends. CDR3 sequence reads: CASGPRGSGANVLTF. The CDR3 region has the DNA TGTGCTAGTGGGCCCCGCGGGTCCGGGGCCAACGTCCTGACTTTC.

This chain uses TRBV3-1 (or the pseudogene TRBV3-2) with TRBJ2-2, with 15 bases matching TRBD2. The CDR3 spans 19 residues. The junction had 8 bases not matched to a gene; V was cut back by 2 bases and J by 4 bases. The germline gives CDR1 LGHDT, CDR2 YNNKEL (reference sequence). The CDR3: CASSQHPGLAGGPTGELFF. CDR3 DNA sequence: TGTGCCAGCAGCCAACACCCGGGACTAGCGGGAGGACCCACCGGGGAGCTGTTTTTT.

V gene TRBV5-1 combines with J gene TRBJ2-5; 8 nucleotides agree with TRBD2. The junction had 2 bases not matched to a gene; V was cut back by 0 bases and J by 4 bases. CDR1 is SGHRS and CDR2 is YFSETQ in the germline V gene. The CDR3 is made up of 14 amino acids. The CDR3 here is CASSLGLAGETQYF. The CDR3 nucleotides are TGCGCCAGCAGCTTGGGGCTAGCGGGAGAGACCCAGTACTTC.

J is TRBJ2-7 and V is TRBV6-1; 7 bases are shared with TRBD2. The V and J ends lost 2 bases and 2 bases, in that order; junction bases with no gene match: 9. This CDR3 has 16 residues. Per germline, CDR1 MNHNS and CDR2 SASEGT. In nucleotides, the CDR3 is TGTGCCAGCAGTGAAAGTGAAAGGGAGGGAGCCTACGAGCAGTACTTC. Translating gives CASSESEREGAYEQYF.

Only one count was recorded for this clone. The gene calls are TRBV7-2 and TRBJ2-3; D not certain. The germline V gene has CDR1 SGHTA and CDR2 FQGNSA. The CDR3 totals 14 residues. V was pared by 3 bases and J by 6 bases, with 13 bases between. Written as DNA, the CDR3 is TGTGCCAGCAGCTTCGCAGGCGTGAGTGATACGCAGTATTTT. Residues: CASSFAGVSDTQYF.

The chain employs TRBV7-2 and TRBJ2-1, with 7 bases aligning to TRBD2. J was trimmed by 3 bases and V by 2 bases; bases with no gene match: 4. Germline CDR1 and CDR2: SGHTA and FQGNSA. The CDR3 contains 15 residues. The chain's CDR3 is CASSLTGGGYNEQFF. DNA for the CDR3: TGTGCCAGCAGCTTAACGGGGGGAGGCTACAATGAGCAGTTCTTC. Based on the CDR3 plus reference TRBV7-2 and TRBJ2-1, the full variable domain is GAGVSQSPSNKVTEKGKDVELRCDPISGHTALYWYRQSLGQGLEFLIYFQGNSAPDKSGLPSDRFSAERTGGSVSTLTIQRTQQEDSAVYLCASSLTGGGYNEQFFGPGTRLTVL.

The V call is TRBV7-9, the J call TRBJ1-2; D remains unclear. The CDR3 is made up of 13 amino acids. Germline values: CDR1 SEHNR, CDR2 FQNEAQ (reference sequence). Between the trimmed V and J ends, which lost 2 bases and 8 bases, there was a span of 12 bases. The CDR3 region is CASSLPGVRGYTF. As DNA, the CDR3 is TGTGCCAGCAGCTTACCCGGGGTCAGGGGCTACACCTTC.

The V gene is TRBV9, the J gene TRBJ1-3; 10 bases align to TRBD1. V was clipped by 1 base and J by 1 base; unmatched bases: 5. This CDR3 has 17 residues. Germline loops: CDR1 SGDLS, CDR2 YYNGEE. Here the CDR3 DNA reads TGTGCCAGCAGCGTATCGACAGGGGGCAAGTCTGGAAACACCATATATTTT. Translation: CASSVSTGGKSGNTIYF.

The chain has TRBV19 and TRBJ2-5, with 8 positions matching TRBD2. The CDR3 totals 16 residues. The V segment lost 6 bases and the J segment 2 bases; nucleotides outside the gene matches: 11. Per the germline V gene, CDR1 is LNHDA and CDR2 is SQIVND (reference sequence). CDR3 coding DNA: TGTGCCAGTAGCCCCGGGGGGGCGCGGAGACAAGAGACCCAGTACTTC. Translating it yields CASSPGGARRQETQYF.

V usage is TRBV21-1 and J usage is TRBJ2-3; TRBD2, the table's D call, was not compared with the DNA. TRBV21-1 is recorded as a pseudogene. CDR3 length equals 14 residues. The CDR3 is CAKSLAGVADTQYF. DNA for the CDR3: TGTGCCAAAAGTCTAGCGGGAGTCGCAGATACGCAGTATTTT.

The chain joins TRBV5-4 to TRBJ1-2; 9 positions agree with TRBD1. The V and J ends lost 4 bases and 9 bases, in that order; junction bases with no gene match: 7. The CDR3 spans 13 residues. Germline loops: CDR1 SGHNT, CDR2 YYREEE (reference sequence). CDR3 sequence: CASSEGQGGRYTF. The CDR3, as DNA: TGTGCCAGCAGCGAGGGACAGGGAGGCCGCTACACCTTC.

The chain has TRBV30 and TRBJ2-3; D unresolved. The germline V gene encodes CDR1 GTSNPN and CDR2 SVGIG (reference sequence). This CDR3 contains 11 residues. V lost 5 bases and J 5 bases, leaving 8 bases between the germline ends. The CDR3 bases are TGTGCCTGGGCCCCAATAGATACGCAGTATTTT. Protein product: CAWAPIDTQYF.

V and J are TRBV18 and TRBJ2-7, with 11 nucleotides matching TRBD1. The junction had 5 bases not matched to a gene; V was cut back by 4 bases and J by 3 bases. The length of the CDR3 is 15 residues. CDR1 KGHSH and CDR2 LQKENI come from the germline V gene. The CDR3 loop is CASSRSGTGGYEQYF. CDR3 DNA: TGTGCCAGCTCACGTTCCGGGACAGGGGGCTACGAGCAGTACTTC.

This clone turned up a few times. The chain couples TRBV18 to TRBJ2-1; tentative D call: TRBD2 (7 bases). Germline values: CDR1 KGHSH, CDR2 LQKENI. The CDR3 consists of 16 residues. V was cut by 3 bases and J by 7 bases, with 19 bases left in between. The CDR3 region has the DNA TGTGCCAGCTCACCCTTTACAGGGAGGGAAGGGAATGAGCAGTTCTTC. Protein: CASSPFTGREGNEQFF.

The chain is built from TRBV4-3 and TRBJ2-3; TRBD1 is a possible D gene (5 bases). The ends were cut back, 1 base at V and 1 base at J, with 9 bases in the middle. Germline V lookup: CDR1 LGHNA, CDR2 YSLEER. The length of the CDR3 is 15 residues. The CDR3 nucleotides read TGCGCCAGCAGCCAAGGGACATTCGGCACAGATACGCAGTATTTT. Its translation is CASSQGTFGTDTQYF.